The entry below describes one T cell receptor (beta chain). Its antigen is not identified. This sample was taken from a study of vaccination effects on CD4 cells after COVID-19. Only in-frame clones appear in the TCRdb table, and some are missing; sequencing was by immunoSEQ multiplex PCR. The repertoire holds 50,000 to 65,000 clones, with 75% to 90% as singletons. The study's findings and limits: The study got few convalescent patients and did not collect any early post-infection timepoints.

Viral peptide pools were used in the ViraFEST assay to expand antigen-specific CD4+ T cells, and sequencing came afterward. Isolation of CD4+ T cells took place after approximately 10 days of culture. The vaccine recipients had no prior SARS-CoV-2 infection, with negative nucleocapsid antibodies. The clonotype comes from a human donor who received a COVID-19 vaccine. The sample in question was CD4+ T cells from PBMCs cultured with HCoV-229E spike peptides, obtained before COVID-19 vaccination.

The chain's CDR3 is CASRTTSGGAGTQYF. The CDR3 DNA reads as TGTGCCAGCAGAACGACTAGCGGGGGGGCAGGGACCCAGTACTTC. The chain carries TRBV2 and TRBJ2-5; 14 bases are a match to TRBD2. The trim removed 6 bases at V and 7 bases at J, leaving 7 bases unmatched. CDR3 length: 15 residues. CDR1 and CDR2 (germline): SNHLY, FYNNEI.